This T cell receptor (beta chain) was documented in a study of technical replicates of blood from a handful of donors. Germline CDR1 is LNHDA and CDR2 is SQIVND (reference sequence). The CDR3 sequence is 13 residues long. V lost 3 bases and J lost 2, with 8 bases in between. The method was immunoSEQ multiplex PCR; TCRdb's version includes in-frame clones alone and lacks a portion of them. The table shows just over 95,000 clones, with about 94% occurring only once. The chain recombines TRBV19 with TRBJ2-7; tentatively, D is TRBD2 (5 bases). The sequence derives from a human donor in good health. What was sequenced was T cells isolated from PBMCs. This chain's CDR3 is CASSIGSAYEQYF. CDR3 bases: TGTGCCAGTAGTATCGGTAGCGCCTACGAGCAGTACTTC.